The 9 T cell receptor beta chains listed next were all sequenced from one sample in a study of blood T cell repertoires in COVID-19 (dated by TCRdb to the early 2020s). The library was prepared using the immunoSEQ multiplex PCR assay. The source is immuneACCESS, and TCRdb retained only in-frame sequences with V and J called. Part of the clones is not carried over; for the studies checked, unresolved V genes explain less than half of this, and the remainder is unexplained. Within this sample are roughly 180,000 clones, with around 88% of them counted one time only. The ten largest account for approximately 4% of the sample. The sequencing sample was made of peripheral blood. The receptors stem from a woman aged 25 to 39 with acute or convalescent COVID-19.

The gene calls are TRBV27 and TRBJ2-1; 13 bases line up with TRBD2. Germline loops: CDR1 MNHEY, CDR2 SMNVEV (reference sequence). V dropped 5 bases and J dropped 5; count of bases not matched to a gene: 9. The CDR3 consists of 17 residues. CDR3 coding DNA: TGTGCCAGCAGTACTGACCCCGGGACTAGCGGGAACAATGAGCAGTTCTTC. It yields the protein CASSTDPGTSGNNEQFF.

The V and J genes are TRBV18 and TRBJ1-2, with 9 bases fitting TRBD1. V dropped 3 bases and J dropped 5; count of bases not matched to a gene: 4. The CDR3 sequence is 14 residues long. CDR1 is KGHSH, CDR2 LQKENI, per germline. The CDR3: CASSPTGQGYGYTF. Written as DNA, the CDR3 is TGTGCCAGCTCACCGACGGGACAGGGATATGGCTACACCTTC.

CDR3: CASSVDRDAEAFF. The CDR3 DNA reads as TGTGCCAGCAGCGTCGACAGGGACGCTGAAGCTTTCTTT. The rearrangement links TRBV11-2 to TRBJ1-1; 7 bases align to TRBD1. The V gene end was trimmed by 5 bases and the J gene end by 6 bases; junction bases not matched to a gene: 6. The CDR3 is 13 residues long. Germline values: CDR1 SGHAT, CDR2 FQNNGV.

The gene calls are TRBV7-8 and TRBJ1-1; TRBD1 aligns across 7 bases. The germline CDR1 and CDR2 sequences are SGHVS and FQNEAQ. V trimming: 4 bases; J trimming: 4 bases; junction bases outside the gene matches: 6. The CDR3 runs 14 residues. CDR3 in DNA: TGTGCCAGCAGCTCTACAGGGGCCACCACTGAAGCTTTCTTT. Protein sequence: CASSSTGATTEAFF.

This clone is a singleton in its sample. DNA for the CDR3: TGTGCCAGCAGTGGCGCTAACACAGGGAGTAATGGGCTGTTTTTT. This translates into CASSGANTGSNGLFF. The V gene is TRBV28, the J gene TRBJ1-4; maybe TRBD1 (6 bases). Trimming removed 5 bases at V and 14 bases at J, with 24 bases between. Germline CDR1 and CDR2: MDHEN and SYDVKM. The CDR3 has 15 amino acids. Combining the CDR3 with reference TRBV28 and TRBJ1-4 gives the whole variable domain DVKVTQSSRYLVKRTGEKVFLECVQDMDHENMFWYRQDPGLGLRLIYFSYDVKMKEKGDIPEGYSVSREKKERFSLILESASTNQTSMYLCASSGANTGSNGLFFGSGTQLSVL.

The chain uses TRBV4-2 and TRBJ1-1, with a tentative D call TRBD1 (5 bases). Germline assignment: CDR1 LGHNA and CDR2 YNFKEQ. V shed 0 bases and J shed 7 bases, with 12 bases lying between them. The CDR3 runs 14 residues. The CDR3 loop is CASSQDRRGFEAFF. The CDR3 coding sequence is TGTGCCAGCAGCCAAGATCGTAGGGGATTTGAAGCTTTCTTT.

The chain joins TRBV2 to TRBJ2-7; D remains ambiguous. V was clipped by 6 bases and J by 6 bases, with 12 bases between them. The CDR3 consists of 12 residues. Looked up from germline, CDR1 is SNHLY and CDR2 is FYNNEI. The CDR3 DNA follows: TGTGCCAGCAGATATCCTAGTGCCGAGCAGTACTTC. Translating gives CASRYPSAEQYF.

V is TRBV18 and J is TRBJ2-3; 8 bases align to TRBD2. With 10 bases clipped from V and 1 base from J, the junction kept 7 bases outside the gene matches. The CDR3 has 14 amino acids. Germline V gives CDR1 KGHSH, CDR2 LQKENI. The chain's CDR3 is CATRTSTGTDTQYF. CDR3 nucleotide sequence: TGTGCCACCCGGACTAGCACCGGCACAGATACGCAGTATTTT.

The chain has TRBV15 and TRBJ1-5; D unclear. Trimming cost V 1 base and J 9 bases, with 10 bases left between them. CDR1 is LNHNV and CDR2 is YYDKDF in the germline V gene (reference sequence). There are 13 residues in the CDR3. CDR3 residues: CATSRVQWPPQHF. The CDR3 DNA is TGTGCCACCAGCAGAGTTCAATGGCCGCCCCAGCATTTT.